Following are 29 T cell receptor beta chains from one sample sequenced in a study of type 1 regulatory T cells (dated by TCRdb to the early 2020s). No antigens are known for them. Data came from an Illumina MiSeq. Through fastp at Q25 and MiXCR, TCRdb rebuilt clones from the public reads, retaining in-frame beta chains. For every CDR3 protein sequence, its rows merge into one entry that carries the most common genes and DNA. The sample table lists roughly 71,000 distinct CDR3 sequences, around 60% of them with a count of one. Of the sample, around 7.6% is held by the ten largest clones. The sequenced sample consisted of cultured T cells, either the whole culture or a sorted T cell fraction (not recorded which). The cell subset or site label, read with the paper, signifies: Tr1-enriched cell product generated in vitro against host alloantigens. The receptors originated from a human donor in good health.

The V gene is TRBV20-1, the J gene TRBJ2-3; D is undetermined. Trimming left V 6 bases short and J 5 bases short, with 18 bases between. The germline CDR1 and CDR2 sequences are DFQATT and SNEGSKA (reference sequence). The CDR3 consists of 14 residues. The CDR3 protein is CSATGSHSGDTQYF. CDR3 DNA sequence: TGCAGTGCGACCGGGTCCCATTCTGGAGATACGCAGTATTTT.

V gene TRBV29-1 combines with J gene TRBJ2-5, with 11 bases identical to TRBD2. This CDR3 has 19 residues. Germline lookup yields CDR1 SQVTM and CDR2 ANQGSEA. J was trimmed by 4 bases and V by 5 bases; bases with no gene match: 21. CDR3 sequence reads: CSVPSTSTSGAGRGETQYF. The CDR3 region has the DNA TGCAGCGTTCCTTCAACCTCGACTAGCGGGGCCGGAAGGGGAGAGACCCAGTACTTC. The whole variable domain, filled in from reference TRBV29-1 and TRBJ2-5, reads SAVISQKPSRDICQRGTSLTIQCQVDSQVTMMFWYRQQPGQSLTLIATANQGSEATYESGFVIDKFPISRPNLTFSTLTVSNMSPEDSSIYLCSVPSTSTSGAGRGETQYFGPGTRLLVL.

The chain uses TRBV7-2 and TRBJ2-1, with a tentative D call TRBD1 (6 bases). CDR1 SGHTA and CDR2 FQGNSA come from the germline V gene. CDR3 size: 15 residues. The V end lost 5 bases, the J end lost 7 bases, and 18 bases lay between the germline ends. The CDR3 protein is CASSLKRQVGNEQFF. For the CDR3, the DNA is TGTGCCAGCAGCCTTAAAAGACAGGTCGGAAATGAGCAGTTCTTC.

The V and J genes are TRBV20-1 and TRBJ2-1; D uncertain. Trimming took off 0 bases at V and 0 bases at J, with 9 bases between the two ends. Per the germline V gene, CDR1 is DFQATT and CDR2 is SNEGSKA (reference sequence). CDR3 length equals 15 residues. The CDR3 sequence is CSARDLSRSYNEQFF. The CDR3 DNA follows: TGCAGTGCTAGAGATCTCAGTCGCTCCTACAATGAGCAGTTCTTC.

The V and J genes are TRBV7-2 and TRBJ2-2; D unresolved. V was shortened by 5 bases and J by 8 bases, with 18 bases between the two germline ends. Germline-derived CDR1 and CDR2 are SGHTA and FQGNSA. There are 15 residues in the CDR3. CDR3 in DNA: TGTGCCAGCAGCCCGCCCGGTCCGGAATCGGGGGAGCTGTTTTTT. Translating it yields CASSPPGPESGELFF.

The V gene is TRBV20-1, the J gene TRBJ2-3; possible D gene TRBD2, 5 bases. Deletions cut 4 bases from V and 1 base from J, with 9 bases between. The germline V gene has CDR1 DFQATT and CDR2 SNEGSKA (reference sequence). CDR3 length: 13 residues. The CDR3 nucleotides read TGCAGTGCTAAGGGAGAAGGCACAGATACGCAGTATTTT. Translated: CSAKGEGTDTQYF.

This chain connects TRBV29-1 to TRBJ1-5; TRBD1 might be the D (5 bases). The germline V and J ends were trimmed by 7 bases and 0 bases, with 13 bases remaining between them. In germline, CDR1 is SQVTM, CDR2 ANQGSEA. This CDR3 spans 14 amino acids. CDR3 coding DNA: TGCAGCGCTAGGGACGGAAATAGCAATCAGCCCCAGCATTTT. Amino acid sequence: CSARDGNSNQPQHF. Complete variable domain (other parts from reference TRBV29-1 and TRBJ1-5): SAVISQKPSRDICQRGTSLTIQCQVDSQVTMMFWYRQQPGQSLTLIATANQGSEATYESGFVIDKFPISRPNLTFSTLTVSNMSPEDSSIYLCSARDGNSNQPQHFGDGTRLSIL.

This clonotype was detected many times. The V call is TRBV3-1, the J call TRBJ1-5, with D perhaps TRBD1 (6 bases). V lost 8 bases and J lost 2, with 13 bases in between. CDR3 length: 14 residues. Germline V gene lookup returns CDR1 LGHDT and CDR2 YNNKEL (reference sequence). Here the CDR3 reads CASGTGSGNQPQHF. In DNA, the CDR3 is TGTGCCAGCGGTACAGGGTCCGGCAATCAGCCCCAGCATTTT.

The chain joins TRBV11-2 to TRBJ1-3, with 9 bases fitting TRBD1. The CDR3 is 17 amino acids. The V gene's germline CDR1 is SGHAT and CDR2 FQNNGV. J gave up 4 bases and V 4 bases, and 11 bases lay outside the gene matches. CDR3: CASSSGQGSSRGNTIYF. In DNA, the CDR3 is TGTGCCAGCAGCTCTGGACAGGGGAGCTCGCGGGGAAACACCATATATTTT. Based on the CDR3 plus reference TRBV11-2 and TRBJ1-3, the full variable domain is EAGVAQSPRYKIIEKRQSVAFWCNPISGHATLYWYQQILGQGPKLLIQFQNNGVVDDSQLPKDRFSAERLKGVDSTLKIQPAKLEDSAVYLCASSSGQGSSRGNTIYFGEGSWLTVV.

This clonotype has only a few counts. The chain has TRBV27 and TRBJ1-5; 7 positions match TRBD1. This CDR3 has 21 residues. V trimming: 7 bases; J trimming: 2 bases; junction bases outside the gene matches: 26. Germline V gene lookup returns CDR1 MNHEY and CDR2 SMNVEV (reference sequence). CDR3: CASTLLVSAGQYRGGNQPQHF. In DNA, the CDR3 is TGTGCCAGCACTCTTCTGGTTTCTGCGGGACAGTACCGAGGTGGCAATCAGCCCCAGCATTTT.

There are a few counts of this clonotype. This sequence joins TRBV2 and TRBJ1-6; no definite D call. This CDR3 is built from 16 residues. CDR1 is SNHLY, CDR2 FYNNEI, per germline. V lost 3 bases and J 4 bases, leaving 13 bases between the germline ends. For the CDR3, the DNA is TGTGCCAGCAGTGATCGGGCCCCTTCGTATAATTCACCCCTCCACTTT. It codes for CASSDRAPSYNSPLHF. Full variable domain (rest looked up from reference TRBV2 and TRBJ1-6): EPEVTQTPSHQVTQMGQEVILRCVPISNHLYFYWYRQILGQKVEFLVSFYNNEISEKSEIFDDQFSVERPDGSNFTLKIRSTKLEDSAMYFCASSDRAPSYNSPLHFGNGTRLTVT.

There are many counts of this clonotype. The chain recombines TRBV7-2 with TRBJ2-1; D is unresolved. CDR3 length equals 13 residues. V lost 2 bases and J lost 8, with 10 bases in between. Looked up from germline, CDR1 is SGHTA and CDR2 is FQGNSA. CDR3 in DNA: TGTGCCAGCAGCTTAAGGCTCGGCGATGAGCAGTTCTTC. It translates to CASSLRLGDEQFF. The whole variable domain, filled in from reference TRBV7-2 and TRBJ2-1, reads GAGVSQSPSNKVTEKGKDVELRCDPISGHTALYWYRQSLGQGLEFLIYFQGNSAPDKSGLPSDRFSAERTGGSVSTLTIQRTQQEDSAVYLCASSLRLGDEQFFGPGTRLTVL.

CDR3 in DNA: TGTGCCAGCAGCGTTGGACAGGGGAGATACGAGCAGTACTTC. Translated, it gives CASSVGQGRYEQYF. This sequence joins TRBV9 and TRBJ2-7; 9 bases line up with TRBD1. The V and J ends lost 2 bases and 4 bases, in that order; junction bases with no gene match: 4. This CDR3 has 14 residues. Germline loops: CDR1 SGDLS, CDR2 YYNGEE.

This clonotype is a singleton in its sample. The junction departs from the called germline gene at one end, perhaps through a read error. The CDR3 nucleotides read TGCACCCACGGCACAGCTAAGACTCCTGGAAACACCATATATTTT. This codes for CTHGTAKTPGNTIYF. The chain recombines TRBV6-2 or TRBV6-3 with TRBJ1-3; no reliable D call. This CDR3 region has 15 residues. Per germline, CDR1 MNHEY and CDR2 SVGEGT.

The rearrangement links TRBV7-3 to TRBJ2-1; TRBD2 aligns across 14 bases. CDR3 size: 17 residues. Germline loops: CDR1 SGHTA, CDR2 FQGTGA. V shed 0 bases and J 5 bases; nucleotides not matched to a gene: 3. The CDR3 is CASSLTGLAGGHNEQFF. For the CDR3, the DNA is TGTGCCAGCAGCTTAACTGGACTAGCGGGAGGTCACAATGAGCAGTTCTTC. Supplemented by reference TRBV7-3 and TRBJ2-1, the full variable domain reads GAGVSQTPSNKVTEKGKYVELRCDPISGHTALYWYRQSLGQGPEFLIYFQGTGAADDSGLPNDRFFAVRPEGSVSTLKIQRTERGDSAVYLCASSLTGLAGGHNEQFFGPGTRLTVL.

This sequence joins TRBV10-3 and TRBJ2-5, with D perhaps TRBD2 (6 bases). Germline CDR1 ENHRY, CDR2 SYGVKD. The CDR3 has 15 amino acids. Trimming removed 4 bases at V and 4 bases at J, with 16 bases between. Written as DNA, the CDR3 is TGTGCCATCAGTGCTGGAGGGGCCGCCGGAGAGACCCAGTACTTC. The encoded protein is CAISAGGAAGETQYF.

V and J are TRBV11-2 and TRBJ2-5; D gene unclear. Trimming removed 4 bases at V and 5 bases at J, with 5 bases between. Germline loops: CDR1 SGHAT, CDR2 FQNNGV. CDR3 length: 11 residues. CDR3 in amino acids: CASSWAETQYF. DNA of the CDR3: TGTGCCAGCAGCTGGGCCGAGACCCAGTACTTC.

The chain joins TRBV18 to TRBJ2-5, with a tentative D call TRBD2 (6 bases). V lost 0 bases, J lost 4 bases, and 9 bases lay in between. Germline V gene lookup returns CDR1 KGHSH and CDR2 LQKENI. The CDR3 has 14 residues. The CDR3 spells CASSPPPAGETQYF. In nucleotides, the CDR3 is TGTGCCAGCTCACCACCGCCAGCGGGAGAGACCCAGTACTTC.

The V call is TRBV7-6, the J call TRBJ2-1; D unclear. The length of the CDR3 is 15 residues. Germline assignment: CDR1 SGHVS and CDR2 FNYEAQ. The V end lost 4 bases, the J end lost 0 bases, and 10 bases lay between the germline ends. CDR3 in DNA: TGTGCCAGCAGCTCCAGCCGGAGCTCCTACAATGAGCAGTTCTTC. Amino acid sequence: CASSSSRSSYNEQFF.

This chain uses TRBV7-2 with TRBJ1-2; D not resolved. Looked up from germline, CDR1 is SGHTA and CDR2 is FQGNSA. V was pared by 4 bases and J by 4 bases, with 13 bases between. The CDR3 has 14 amino acids. CDR3 bases: TGTGCCAGCAGCTCTTCAGCCCCATCCTATGGCTACACCTTC. It codes for CASSSSAPSYGYTF.

Concerning this clonotype itself: The junction departs from germline at one end; a sequencing error may be responsible. This sequence joins TRBV11-2 and TRBJ1-5; D possibly corresponds to TRBD1 (5 bases). Germline V CDR1 and CDR2: SGHAT, FQNNGV. This CDR3 has 15 residues. The DNA for the CDR3 is TGTACCAGCAGCCGGGGAGGGGATAGCAATCAGCCCCAGCATTTT. Its protein product is CTSSRGGDSNQPQHF.

The J gene is TRBJ1-2, the V gene TRBV7-9; 11 bases align to TRBD1. CDR1 is SEHNR, CDR2 FQNEAQ, per germline (reference sequence). The CDR3 has 14 amino acids. With 4 bases clipped from V and 5 bases from J, the junction kept 3 bases outside the gene matches. This CDR3 is CASSSGQGGYGYTF. The CDR3 bases are TGTGCCAGCAGCTCGGGACAGGGGGGATATGGCTACACCTTC.

This clonotype was counted only a few times. The V call is TRBV19, the J call TRBJ1-1; D call uncertain. CDR3 size: 13 residues. V was cut by 10 bases and J by 1 base, with 13 bases left in between. From germline, CDR1 is LNHDA and CDR2 SQIVND (reference sequence). CDR3 loop: CATRHSTNTEAFF. The CDR3 nucleotides are TGTGCCACTCGACACTCGACGAACACTGAAGCTTTCTTT.

The rearrangement uses TRBV20-1 and TRBJ2-3, with 11 nucleotides matching TRBD2. The length of the CDR3 is 17 residues. The V gene end was trimmed by 5 bases and the J gene end by 1 base; junction bases not matched to a gene: 11. Germline CDR1 reads DFQATT; CDR2 reads SNEGSKA (reference sequence). CDR3 coding DNA: TGCAGTGCTCAAGCCCTTATACTAGCGGGGGGCACAGATACGCAGTATTTT. It translates to CSAQALILAGGTDTQYF.

The gene calls are TRBV25-1 and TRBJ2-3; D uncertain. Germline V lookup: CDR1 MGHDK, CDR2 SYGVNS. The CDR3 extends over 13 amino acids. The CDR3 loop reads CAVIGSNTDTQYF. The CDR3 DNA reads TGTGCAGTAATCGGGTCGAACACAGATACGCAGTATTTT.

The rearrangement uses TRBV7-2 and TRBJ2-2; D is perhaps TRBD2 (5 bases). The V gene lost 5 bases and the J gene lost 0 bases, with 7 bases spanning the gap. There are 14 residues in the CDR3. The germline CDR1 and CDR2 sequences are SGHTA and FQGNSA. This CDR3 is CASSEDSNTGELFF. The CDR3 DNA sequence: TGTGCCAGCAGCGAGGACTCGAACACCGGGGAGCTGTTTTTT.

This chain links TRBV5-1 with TRBJ2-1; 9 bases fit TRBD1. This CDR3 contains 15 residues. The germline gives CDR1 SGHRS, CDR2 YFSETQ. Trimming took 8 bases from V and 4 from J; bases not matched to a gene: 10. DNA of the CDR3: TGCGCCAGTAGGATGAGGACAGGGGTGTACAATGAGCAGTTCTTC. Amino acid sequence: CASRMRTGVYNEQFF.

The rearrangement uses TRBV10-3 and TRBJ2-1, with 7 bases fitting TRBD1. CDR1 and CDR2 from the germline V gene are ENHRY and SYGVKD. The CDR3 covers 13 residues. The junction had 11 bases not matched to a gene; V was cut back by 10 bases and J by 8 bases. This CDR3 reads CATCDRDEHEQFF. The DNA for the CDR3 is TGTGCCACGTGTGACAGGGATGAACATGAGCAGTTCTTC.

Sample share makes this clonotype medium-sized. This chain uses TRBV12-3 or TRBV12-4 with TRBJ2-5, with unresolved D. This CDR3 comprises 14 residues. Deletions cut 8 bases from V and 2 bases from J, with 15 bases between. The CDR3 protein is CASGMSGVQETQYF. In nucleotides, the CDR3 is TGTGCCAGCGGCATGAGTGGGGTTCAAGAGACCCAGTACTTC.